The rows below give T cell receptor beta chains drawn from one sample of a study of CD8 T cells in Susac syndrome. One entry per CDR3 protein, called by TCRdb with MiXCR from the immunoSEQ multiplex PCR reads. The table has about 200,000 distinct CDR3 sequences, roughly nine tenths seen once; the top ten hold around 0.1%. Sequenced sample: CD4+ T cells from PBMCs. Receptors were obtained from a human donor with Susac syndrome. CDR3s include the opening cysteine and the closing phenylalanine or tryptophan. A D gene is named only where the DNA matches it firmly. Rows may omit the clone size; those that give it use once, few, many or a size class.

v_call: TRBV4-2
j_call: TRBJ2-3
clone_size: .
d_call: TRBD2
cdr3_aa: CASSQALTGVSGRMGDTQYF
cdr3_nt: TGTGCCAGCAGCCAAGCACTTACAGGGGTTAGCGGGAGAATGGGAGATACGCAGTATTTT

v_call: TRBV6-6
j_call: TRBJ1-2
clone_size: .
d_call: .
cdr3_aa: CASSYSGEGGYTF
cdr3_nt: TGTGCCAGCAGTTACTCAGGGGAGGGTGGCTACACCTTC

v_call: TRBV19
j_call: TRBJ2-1
clone_size: .
d_call: TRBD2
cdr3_aa: CASRTSSGAGAYNEQFF
cdr3_nt: TGTGCCAGTAGGACATCCTCCGGCGCGGGAGCCTACAATGAGCAGTTCTTC

v_call: TRBV5-1
j_call: TRBJ2-3
clone_size: few
d_call: TRBD1
cdr3_aa: CASSSPKQGDTQYF
cdr3_nt: TGCGCCAGCAGCTCTCCGAAACAGGGGGATACGCAGTATTTT

v_call: TRBV7-9
j_call: TRBJ2-1
clone_size: .
d_call: TRBD2
cdr3_aa: CASSLVGSGTRDNEQFF
cdr3_nt: TGTGCCAGCAGCTTGGTTGGATCCGGGACTAGGGACAATGAGCAGTTCTTC

v_call: TRBV2
j_call: TRBJ1-5
clone_size: .
d_call: TRBD1
cdr3_aa: CASSASRDRGLVSNQPQHF
cdr3_nt: TGTGCCAGCAGTGCGTCCCGGGACAGGGGGCTTGTTAGCAATCAGCCCCAGCATTTT

v_call: TRBV30
j_call: TRBJ2-3
clone_size: .
d_call: TRBD2
cdr3_aa: CAWSAMTSGGTDTQYF
cdr3_nt: TGTGCCTGGAGTGCAATGACTAGCGGGGGCACAGATACGCAGTATTTT

v_call: TRBV28
j_call: TRBJ2-7
clone_size: .
d_call: .
cdr3_aa: CASRFGRYEQYF
cdr3_nt: TGTGCCAGCAGGTTTGGGCGGTACGAGCAGTACTTC

v_call: TRBV24-1
j_call: TRBJ2-7
clone_size: .
d_call: .
cdr3_aa: CATSVRGGGSYEQYF
cdr3_nt: TGTGCCACCAGTGTCAGGGGTGGCGGGAGCTACGAGCAGTACTTC

v_call: TRBV2
j_call: TRBJ2-7
clone_size: .
d_call: TRBD2
cdr3_aa: CAGRAVDSYEQYF
cdr3_nt: TGTGCCGGGAGGGCCGTAGACTCCTACGAGCAGTACTTC

v_call: TRBV12-3/TRBV12-4
j_call: TRBJ1-2
clone_size: .
d_call: .
cdr3_aa: CASSSLLGSGGIAF
cdr3_nt: TGTGCCAGCAGCTCCCTATTGGGTTCTGGGGGTATAGCCTTC

v_call: TRBV20-1
j_call: TRBJ1-1
clone_size: .
d_call: .
cdr3_aa: CSARDIGNTEAFF
cdr3_nt: TGCAGTGCTAGAGATATAGGGAACACTGAAGCTTTCTTT

v_call: TRBV30
j_call: TRBJ1-4
clone_size: .
d_call: .
cdr3_aa: CAWSVGTGKLFF
cdr3_nt: TGTGCCTGGAGCGTCGGGACTGGAAAACTGTTTTTT

v_call: TRBV2
j_call: TRBJ1-4
clone_size: .
d_call: .
cdr3_aa: CASSVKGREKLFF
cdr3_nt: TGTGCCAGCAGTGTCAAGGGTCGGGAAAAACTGTTTTTT

v_call: TRBV5-1
j_call: TRBJ2-1
clone_size: .
d_call: TRBD2
cdr3_aa: CASSWAGGDEQFF
cdr3_nt: TGCGCCAGCAGCTGGGCGGGGGGTGATGAGCAGTTCTTC

v_call: TRBV18
j_call: TRBJ2-5
clone_size: .
d_call: .
cdr3_aa: CASSPWTVGETQYF
cdr3_nt: TGTGCCAGCTCACCTTGGACGGTCGGAGAGACCCAGTACTTC

v_call: TRBV6-6
j_call: TRBJ2-1
clone_size: .
d_call: TRBD2
cdr3_aa: CASRRPSGYNEQFF
cdr3_nt: TGTGCCAGCAGGCGGCCTAGCGGTTACAATGAGCAGTTCTTC

v_call: TRBV11-2
j_call: TRBJ2-5
clone_size: .
d_call: .
cdr3_aa: CASSLFVTEQETQYF
cdr3_nt: TGTGCCAGCAGCTTATTCGTCACAGAGCAAGAGACCCAGTACTTC

v_call: TRBV5-1
j_call: TRBJ1-1
clone_size: .
d_call: .
cdr3_aa: CASGGQTNTEAFF
cdr3_nt: TGCGCCAGCGGGGGCCAGACGAACACTGAAGCTTTCTTT

v_call: TRBV29-1
j_call: TRBJ2-7
clone_size: .
d_call: .
cdr3_aa: CSVYLGAYEQYF
cdr3_nt: TGCAGCGTTTACTTGGGAGCCTACGAGCAGTACTTC

v_call: TRBV20-1
j_call: TRBJ1-1
clone_size: once
d_call: .
cdr3_aa: CSARERGAFF
cdr3_nt: TGCAGTGCTAGAGAAAGGGGAGCTTTCTTT

v_call: TRBV9
j_call: TRBJ2-2
clone_size: .
d_call: .
cdr3_aa: CASSVGGQPTGELFF
cdr3_nt: TGTGCCAGCAGCGTAGGGGGACAACCCACCGGGGAGCTGTTTTTT

v_call: TRBV3-1
j_call: TRBJ1-5
clone_size: .
d_call: .
cdr3_aa: CASSQVEGGQPQHF
cdr3_nt: TGTGCCAGCAGCCAAGTTGAAGGGGGTCAGCCCCAGCATTTT

v_call: TRBV9
j_call: TRBJ1-4
clone_size: .
d_call: .
cdr3_aa: CASSGQADNEKLFF
cdr3_nt: TGTGCCAGCAGCGGACAGGCTGATAATGAAAAACTGTTTTTT

v_call: TRBV20-1
j_call: TRBJ1-1
clone_size: .
d_call: TRBD1
cdr3_aa: CSANRDRGWPNTEAFF
cdr3_nt: TGCAGTGCTAACCGGGACAGGGGGTGGCCGAACACTGAAGCTTTCTTT

v_call: TRBV11-2
j_call: TRBJ2-3
clone_size: .
d_call: TRBD2
cdr3_aa: CASRRAIAGGPRADTQYF
cdr3_nt: TGTGCCAGCAGAAGGGCGATAGCGGGAGGGCCTAGGGCAGATACGCAGTATTTT

v_call: TRBV5-1
j_call: TRBJ2-3
clone_size: .
d_call: TRBD2
cdr3_aa: CASTFSPLAGALTDTQYF
cdr3_nt: TGCGCCAGCACCTTCAGCCCCCTAGCGGGGGCCCTCACAGATACGCAGTATTTT

v_call: TRBV5-6
j_call: TRBJ2-1
clone_size: .
d_call: .
cdr3_aa: CASSLIGGVEDEQFF
cdr3_nt: TGTGCCAGCAGCTTGATTGGTGGCGTTGAGGATGAGCAGTTCTTC

v_call: TRBV28
j_call: TRBJ2-7
clone_size: .
d_call: TRBD2
cdr3_aa: CASSTTSGIFYEQYF
cdr3_nt: TGTGCCAGCAGCACAACTAGCGGGATTTTCTACGAGCAGTACTTC

v_call: TRBV20-1
j_call: TRBJ1-2
clone_size: .
d_call: .
cdr3_aa: CSASYRTDYGYTF
cdr3_nt: TGCAGTGCTAGTTATAGGACGGACTATGGCTACACCTTC

v_call: TRBV7-6
j_call: TRBJ1-1
clone_size: .
d_call: .
cdr3_aa: CASSLGGAGPEAFF
cdr3_nt: TGTGCCAGCAGCTTGGGTGGGGCAGGGCCTGAAGCTTTCTTT

v_call: TRBV12-3/TRBV12-4
j_call: TRBJ2-1
clone_size: .
d_call: TRBD2
cdr3_aa: CASRRGLAGGPLVNEQFF
cdr3_nt: TGTGCCAGCAGACGTGGACTAGCGGGAGGGCCGCTTGTCAATGAGCAGTTCTTC

v_call: TRBV20-1
j_call: TRBJ2-2
clone_size: .
d_call: .
cdr3_aa: CSARDLDHSWDTGELFF
cdr3_nt: TGCAGTGCTAGAGACCTTGATCACTCGTGGGACACCGGGGAGCTGTTTTTT

v_call: TRBV5-1
j_call: TRBJ2-2
clone_size: .
d_call: .
cdr3_aa: CASSSSTNTGELFF
cdr3_nt: TGCGCCAGCAGTTCGTCCACGAACACCGGGGAGCTGTTTTTT

v_call: TRBV5-1
j_call: TRBJ1-2
clone_size: .
d_call: TRBD1
cdr3_aa: CASSQQGVGYGYTF
cdr3_nt: TGCGCCAGCAGCCAACAGGGGGTGGGCTATGGCTACACCTTC

v_call: TRBV27
j_call: TRBJ2-4
clone_size: .
d_call: .
cdr3_aa: CASSNQPFENIQYF
cdr3_nt: TGTGCCAGCAGTAACCAGCCATTCGAAAACATTCAGTACTTC

v_call: TRBV6-2/TRBV6-3
j_call: TRBJ2-4
clone_size: .
d_call: .
cdr3_aa: CASSKPDLAKNIQYF
cdr3_nt: TGTGCCAGCAGTAAACCCGACTTAGCCAAAAACATTCAGTACTTC

v_call: TRBV5-1
j_call: TRBJ1-2
clone_size: .
d_call: TRBD1
cdr3_aa: CASSVDRGPNYGYTF
cdr3_nt: TGCGCCAGCAGCGTCGACAGGGGGCCTAACTATGGCTACACCTTC

v_call: TRBV20-1
j_call: TRBJ1-5
clone_size: .
d_call: .
cdr3_aa: CSARDLPYGSNQPQHF
cdr3_nt: TGCAGTGCTAGAGATCTCCCCTACGGGAGCAATCAGCCCCAGCATTTT

v_call: TRBV6-1
j_call: TRBJ2-7
clone_size: .
d_call: .
cdr3_aa: CASSAALGGPEQYF
cdr3_nt: TGTGCCAGCAGTGCAGCATTGGGAGGCCCCGAGCAGTACTTC

v_call: TRBV14
j_call: TRBJ1-1
clone_size: .
d_call: .
cdr3_aa: CASSRGAGPEAFF
cdr3_nt: TGTGCCAGCAGCCGGGGAGCGGGACCTGAAGCTTTCTTT

v_call: TRBV5-1
j_call: TRBJ2-1
clone_size: .
d_call: .
cdr3_aa: CASSLELAGGEQFF
cdr3_nt: TGCGCCAGCAGCTTGGAACTAGCAGGAGGCGAGCAGTTCTTC